One sample yielded the 30 T cell receptor beta chains listed below, sequenced in a study of blood T cell repertoires in COVID-19. Clones were read by immunoSEQ multiplex PCR, and TCRdb kept only the in-frame ones, dropping some. The data hold 140,000 to 150,000 clones, with over 80% observed a single time. Sequences were obtained from peripheral blood. The receptor set was obtained from a woman aged 50 to 60 with acute or convalescent COVID-19.

V is TRBV7-9 and J is TRBJ1-2; D is uncertain. Germline CDR1 is SEHNR and CDR2 is FQNEAQ (reference sequence). The CDR3 covers 17 residues. The V and J ends lost 1 base and 5 bases respectively, with 20 bases between them. The CDR3 DNA reads TGTGCCAGCAGCTTAGGAGAGGATCATCGCTCAATTTATGGCTACACCTTC. Translating gives CASSLGEDHRSIYGYTF.

The J gene is TRBJ2-7, the V gene TRBV5-1; D gene unclear. Germline V gene lookup returns CDR1 SGHRS and CDR2 YFSETQ. This CDR3 contains 13 residues. Trimming took off 6 bases at V and 0 bases at J, with 10 bases between the two ends. CDR3 sequence reads: CASNESPSYEQYF. The CDR3 DNA follows: TGCGCCAGCAACGAAAGCCCCTCCTACGAGCAGTACTTC.

This clone was seen once. J is TRBJ2-3 and V is TRBV10-2; 7 nucleotides align to TRBD1. Germline-derived CDR1 and CDR2 are WSHSY and SAAADI. The CDR3 contains 14 residues. V was clipped by 6 bases and J by 0 bases; unmatched bases: 3. CDR3 region: CASSRDRSTDTQYF. The CDR3 DNA sequence: TGCGCCAGCAGCCGGGACAGAAGCACAGATACGCAGTATTTT.

The chain uses TRBV5-5 and TRBJ1-2; possibly TRBD1 for D (5 bases). CDR3 length: 17 residues. Germline V gene lookup returns CDR1 SGHKS and CDR2 YYEKEE (reference sequence). Trimming cost V 1 base and J 5 bases, with 21 bases left between them. Here the CDR3 reads CASSLLWEADSRYGYTF. CDR3 bases: TGTGCCAGCAGCTTGTTATGGGAAGCCGACAGTAGGTATGGCTACACCTTC. Combining the CDR3 with reference TRBV5-5 and TRBJ1-2 gives the whole variable domain DAGVTQSPTHLIKTRGQQVTLRCSPISGHKSVSWYQQVLGQGPQFIFQYYEKEERGRGNFPDRFSARQFPNYSSELNVNALLLGDSALYLCASSLLWEADSRYGYTFGSGTRLTVV.

The chain has TRBV19 and TRBJ2-7, with a weak D call TRBD2 (5 bases). The CDR3 is made up of 14 amino acids. V was cut by 4 bases and J by 2 bases, with 12 bases left in between. In germline, CDR1 is LNHDA, CDR2 SQIVND (reference sequence). In nucleotides, the CDR3 is TGTGCCAGTAGTAGACGGACTCGCGCCTACGAGCAGTACTTC. Amino acids: CASSRRTRAYEQYF.

This rearrangement joins TRBV5-1 to TRBJ1-2; D unclear. Trimming removed 5 bases from V and 1 base from J, with 9 bases in between. The CDR3 runs 13 residues. Germline CDR1 SGHRS, CDR2 YFSETQ. The CDR3 DNA sequence: TGCGCCAGCAGGACGACACTTAACTATGGCTACACCTTC. Translating gives CASRTTLNYGYTF.

The chain carries TRBV20-1 and TRBJ1-1; D gene uncertain. Trimming left V 3 bases short and J 0 bases short, with 8 bases between. The CDR3 contains 13 residues. Looked up from germline, CDR1 is DFQATT and CDR2 is SNEGSKA (reference sequence). CDR3 sequence (DNA): TGCAGTGCTAGTGGGCTGATGAACACTGAAGCTTTCTTT. Its protein is CSASGLMNTEAFF.

This chain joins TRBV24-1 and TRBJ2-7; possibly TRBD1 for D (5 bases). CDR3 length equals 14 residues. V was clipped by 6 bases and J by 2 bases, with 13 bases between them. Germline V gives CDR1 KGHDR, CDR2 SFDVKD. CDR3 sequence reads: CATSRGSRPYEQYF. DNA of the CDR3: TGTGCCACCAGTAGGGGCAGCAGGCCCTACGAGCAGTACTTC.

CDR3 bases: TGTGCCAGCAGTGAGGTCAGGGGGGACACCATATATTTT. Residues: CASSEVRGDTIYF. The chain is built from TRBV6-1 and TRBJ1-3; 7 bases agree with TRBD1. The CDR3 spans 13 residues. After removal of 3 bases from V and 8 bases from J, the junction contained 4 bases not matched to a gene. The germline CDR1 and CDR2 sequences are MNHNS and SASEGT.

The rearrangement uses TRBV5-1 and TRBJ1-1; 10 positions agree with TRBD1. CDR1 SGHRS and CDR2 YFSETQ come from the germline V gene. V dropped 7 bases and J dropped 6; count of bases not matched to a gene: 9. The length of the CDR3 is 14 residues. The CDR3 nucleotides read TGCGCCAGCTCTCTAGGGGACAGGGGACCTGAAGCTTTCTTT. Protein product: CASSLGDRGPEAFF.

This clone was counted once. The chain is built from TRBV6-5 and TRBJ1-3; D is possibly TRBD1 (5 bases). CDR1 and CDR2 from the germline V gene are MNHEY and SVGAGI. V was trimmed by 7 bases and J by 0 bases, leaving 10 bases between them. The length of the CDR3 is 14 residues. Written as DNA, the CDR3 is TGTGCCAGCAAGGGGTTCCGCTCTGGAAACACCATATATTTT. This translates into CASKGFRSGNTIYF.

This chain joins TRBV11-2 and TRBJ1-1; 9 bases are shared with TRBD1. The CDR3 loop spans 15 amino acids. Germline CDR1 and CDR2: SGHAT and FQNNGV. Unmatched junction bases numbered 6, after V lost 2 bases and J lost 5 bases. CDR3 nucleotide sequence: TGTGCCAGCAGCTTATCCGGGACAGGGAGGACTGAAGCTTTCTTT. It is translated as CASSLSGTGRTEAFF.

V and J are TRBV20-1 and TRBJ2-1, with D possibly TRBD2 on 5 matching bases. The germline V and J ends were trimmed by 3 bases and 11 bases, with 11 bases remaining between them. This CDR3 comprises 11 residues. Germline lookup yields CDR1 DFQATT and CDR2 SNEGSKA (reference sequence). This chain's CDR3 is CSASRLAQQFF. CDR3 nucleotides: TGCAGTGCTAGTCGGCTAGCTCAGCAGTTCTTC.

With regard to this clone: One base away lies a much larger clone, so this may be a sequencing read error. The chain uses TRBV6-4 and TRBJ1-6; a weak D match, TRBD1 (6 bases). Germline values: CDR1 MRHNA, CDR2 SNTAGT. Trimming took 9 bases from V and 13 from J, leaving 13 bases between them. This CDR3 is built from 11 residues. In DNA form, the CDR3 reads TGTGCCAGGAGACAGGCCTCCCCCCTCCACTTT. This codes for CARRQASPLHF.

This chain joins TRBV3-1 (or the pseudogene TRBV3-2) and TRBJ1-2; D unclear. Between the trimmed V and J ends, which lost 3 bases and 7 bases, there was a span of 9 bases. The CDR3 runs 12 residues. CDR1 is LGHDT and CDR2 is YNNKEL in the germline V gene (reference sequence). The CDR3: CASSQQLGGYTF. CDR3 DNA sequence: TGTGCCAGCAGCCAGCAACTAGGTGGCTACACCTTC.

This clone was detected only once. The gene calls are TRBV19 and TRBJ1-2; 8 bases are a match to TRBD1. The germline V gene has CDR1 LNHDA and CDR2 SQIVND (reference sequence). The J segment lost 7 bases and the V segment lost 6 bases, leaving 10 bases of the junction unmatched. The CDR3 runs to 14 residues. The CDR3 DNA reads as TGTGCCAGTAGCCTTTCAACAGGGGGAGGTGGCTACACCTTC. Encoded protein: CASSLSTGGGGYTF.

The V gene is TRBV10-3, the J gene TRBJ2-7; 10 nucleotides match TRBD2. The trim removed 6 bases at V and 2 bases at J, leaving 1 base unmatched. Germline V gene lookup returns CDR1 ENHRY and CDR2 SYGVKD. CDR3 size: 13 residues. CDR3 protein: CAIRTSGAYEQYF. The CDR3 DNA follows: TGTGCCATCAGAACTAGCGGGGCCTACGAGCAGTACTTC.

The chain is built from TRBV5-1 and TRBJ1-5, with a possible D match to TRBD1 (6 bases). This CDR3 is built from 15 residues. The germline V gene encodes CDR1 SGHRS and CDR2 YFSETQ. Deletions cut 0 bases from V and 5 bases from J, with 12 bases between. CDR3 nucleotide sequence: TGCGCCAGCAGCTTGGAGGGGGGGTCCCATCAGCCCCAGCATTTT. This encodes CASSLEGGSHQPQHF.

This rearrangement joins TRBV4-2 to TRBJ1-3, with 8 bases identical to TRBD1. There are 19 residues in the CDR3. V shed 0 bases and J 0 bases; nucleotides not matched to a gene: 10. Per germline, CDR1 LGHNA and CDR2 YNFKEQ. The DNA for the CDR3 is TGTGCCAGCAGCCAAGATCAGCAGGGGGCCTACCACTCTGGAAACACCATATATTTT. It yields the protein CASSQDQQGAYHSGNTIYF.

The V gene is TRBV28, the J gene TRBJ1-6, with D unresolved. The CDR3 spans 13 residues. Germline values: CDR1 MDHEN, CDR2 SYDVKM. V was pared by 4 bases and J by 5 bases, with 6 bases between. This CDR3 reads CASSSLDNSPLHF. The CDR3 nucleotides are TGTGCCAGCAGTTCCCTCGATAATTCACCCCTCCACTTT.

The CDR3 bases are TGTGCCAGCAGAATAGCCGGGACAGGGGGCGTTGCCGATGGCTACACCTTC. Encoded protein: CASRIAGTGGVADGYTF. This chain links TRBV25-1 with TRBJ1-2, with 12 positions matching TRBD1. There are 17 residues in the CDR3. Per the germline V gene, CDR1 is MGHDK and CDR2 is SYGVNS. The ends lost 6 bases at V and 6 bases at J; junction bases unmatched: 14.

This clone came up once. The rearrangement links TRBV24-1 to TRBJ1-5; 8 nucleotides agree with TRBD1. V dropped 3 bases and J dropped 2; count of bases not matched to a gene: 5. Germline-derived CDR1 and CDR2 are KGHDR and SFDVKD. The CDR3 loop spans 16 amino acids. Here the CDR3 DNA reads TGTGCCACCAGTGATGGGCAGGGGGCTGGCAATCAGCCCCAGCATTTT. Its protein is CATSDGQGAGNQPQHF.

The genes are TRBV7-3 and TRBJ2-2, with D possibly TRBD1 on 5 matching bases. The CDR3 has 15 residues. Germline values: CDR1 SGHTA, CDR2 FQGTGA. V lost 1 base to trimming and J lost 5 bases, with 11 bases between them. CDR3 sequence reads: CASSLRGGGTGELFF. DNA for the CDR3: TGTGCCAGCAGCTTAAGGGGCGGCGGAACCGGGGAGCTGTTTTTT.

This sequence joins TRBV7-2 and TRBJ1-4; 7 bases are a match to TRBD1. V shed 5 bases, J shed 5 bases, and the junction held 11 bases outside the gene matches. The CDR3 covers 16 residues. CDR1 and CDR2 from the germline V gene are SGHTA and FQGNSA. The DNA of the CDR3 is TGTGCCAGCAGCCTGGGGGCCAGGGGGTGGAATGAAAAACTGTTTTTT. It specifies CASSLGARGWNEKLFF.

The rearrangement uses TRBV11-2 and TRBJ2-1; D is unresolved. Trimming cost V 3 bases and J 6 bases, with 3 bases left between them. CDR3 length: 11 residues. CDR1 SGHAT and CDR2 FQNNGV come from the germline V gene. DNA of the CDR3: TGTGCCAGCAGCTTCATCAATGAGCAGTTCTTC. Protein: CASSFINEQFF.

The gene calls are TRBV5-6 and TRBJ1-5; the D is unclear. V lost 5 bases and J 9 bases, leaving 12 bases between the germline ends. CDR3 length: 12 amino acids. Germline lookup yields CDR1 SGHDT and CDR2 YYEEEE. As DNA, the CDR3 is TGTGCCAGCAGACCTGGAGGGTGGCCCCAGCATTTT. Translating it yields CASRPGGWPQHF. Filled out from reference TRBV5-6 and TRBJ1-5, the complete variable domain reads DAGVTQSPTHLIKTRGQQVTLRCSPKSGHDTVSWYQQALGQGPQFIFQYYEEEERQRGNFPDRFSGHQFPNYSSELNVNALLLGDSALYLCASRPGGWPQHFGDGTRLSIL.

The chain combines TRBV9 with TRBJ2-1; no firm D call. Germline loops: CDR1 SGDLS, CDR2 YYNGEE. V was shortened by 8 bases and J by 0 bases, with 9 bases between the two germline ends. The CDR3 covers 13 residues. The CDR3 sequence is CASSSSSYNEQFF. DNA of the CDR3: TGTGCCAGTTCCTCGAGCTCCTACAATGAGCAGTTCTTC.

This chain joins TRBV29-1 and TRBJ1-1; 10 bases line up with TRBD1. The CDR3 is made up of 13 amino acids. The V gene's germline CDR1 is SQVTM and CDR2 ANQGSEA. After removal of 7 bases from V and 3 bases from J, the junction contained 5 bases not matched to a gene. The CDR3 region is CSAKDRGDTEAFF. The CDR3, as DNA: TGCAGCGCTAAGGACAGGGGGGACACTGAAGCTTTCTTT.

This sequence joins TRBV9 and TRBJ2-7; 8 bases are a match to TRBD2. In germline, CDR1 is SGDLS, CDR2 YYNGEE. The CDR3 totals 16 residues. V was pared by 0 bases and J by 4 bases, with 9 bases of the junction left unmatched. Written as DNA, the CDR3 is TGTGCCAGCAGCGTAGGAGTGAGCGGGAGTTGGTACGAGCAGTACTTC. It translates to CASSVGVSGSWYEQYF.

The gene calls are TRBV2 and TRBJ1-5; 8 nucleotides match TRBD1. The germline gives CDR1 SNHLY, CDR2 FYNNEI. V lost 6 bases to trimming and J lost 6 bases; unmatched junction nucleotides: 10. The CDR3 loop spans 15 amino acids. The CDR3 sequence: CASSSGQGRIQPQHF. The CDR3 bases are TGTGCCAGCAGCTCCGGACAGGGCAGAATTCAGCCCCAGCATTTT.